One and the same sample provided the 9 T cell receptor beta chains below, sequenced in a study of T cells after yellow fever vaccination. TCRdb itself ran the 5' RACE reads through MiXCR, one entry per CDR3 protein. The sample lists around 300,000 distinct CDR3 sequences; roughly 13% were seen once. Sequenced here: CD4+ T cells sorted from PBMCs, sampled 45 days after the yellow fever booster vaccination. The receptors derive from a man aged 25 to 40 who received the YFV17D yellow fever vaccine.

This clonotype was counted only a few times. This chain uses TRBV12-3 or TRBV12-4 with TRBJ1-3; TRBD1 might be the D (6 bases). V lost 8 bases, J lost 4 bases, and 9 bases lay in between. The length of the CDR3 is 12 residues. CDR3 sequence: CASATGGNTIYF. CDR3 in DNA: TGTGCCAGCGCTACAGGGGGAAACACCATATATTTT.

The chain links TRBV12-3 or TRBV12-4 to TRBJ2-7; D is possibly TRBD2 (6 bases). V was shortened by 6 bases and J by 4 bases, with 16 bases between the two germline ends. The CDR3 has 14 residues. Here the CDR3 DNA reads TGTGCCAGCAGCCTGGGGGAGGCTCTATACGAGCAGTACTTC. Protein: CASSLGEALYEQYF.

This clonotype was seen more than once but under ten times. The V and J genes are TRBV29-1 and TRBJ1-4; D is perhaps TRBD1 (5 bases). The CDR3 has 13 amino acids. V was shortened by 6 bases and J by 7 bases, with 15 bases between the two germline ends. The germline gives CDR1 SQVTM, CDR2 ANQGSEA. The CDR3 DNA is TGCAGCGTCTTCTGGGGGTTCGGTGAAAAACTGTTTTTT. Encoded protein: CSVFWGFGEKLFF.

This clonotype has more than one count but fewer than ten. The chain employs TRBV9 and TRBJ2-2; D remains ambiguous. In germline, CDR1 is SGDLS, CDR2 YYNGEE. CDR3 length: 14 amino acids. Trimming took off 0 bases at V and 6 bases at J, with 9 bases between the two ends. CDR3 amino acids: CASSVGQAPGELFF. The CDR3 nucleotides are TGTGCCAGCAGCGTAGGGCAGGCTCCCGGGGAGCTGTTTTTT.

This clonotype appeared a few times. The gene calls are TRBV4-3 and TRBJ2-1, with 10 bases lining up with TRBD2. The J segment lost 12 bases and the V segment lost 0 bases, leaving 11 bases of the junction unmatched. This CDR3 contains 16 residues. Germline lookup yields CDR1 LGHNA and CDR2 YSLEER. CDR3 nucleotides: TGCGCCAGCAGCCAAGATCGTAGCGGGAGGCGCCGTGGGCAGTTCTTC. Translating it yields CASSQDRSGRRRGQFF.

The CDR3 region has the DNA TGCGCCAGCAGCCAAGGGCCGGGCGCGGAGACCCAGTACTTC. Amino acids: CASSQGPGAETQYF. This rearrangement joins TRBV4-3 to TRBJ2-5, with no clear D. The length of the CDR3 is 14 residues. The V gene's germline CDR1 is LGHNA and CDR2 YSLEER. The ends were cut back, 1 base at V and 5 bases at J, with 11 bases in the middle.

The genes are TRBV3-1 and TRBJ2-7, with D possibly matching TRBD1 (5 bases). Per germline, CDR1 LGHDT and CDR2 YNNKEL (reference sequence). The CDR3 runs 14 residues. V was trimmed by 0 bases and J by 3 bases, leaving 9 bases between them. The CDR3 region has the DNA TGTGCCAGCAGCCAAGATCCACAGGTCTACGAGCAGTACTTC. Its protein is CASSQDPQVYEQYF.

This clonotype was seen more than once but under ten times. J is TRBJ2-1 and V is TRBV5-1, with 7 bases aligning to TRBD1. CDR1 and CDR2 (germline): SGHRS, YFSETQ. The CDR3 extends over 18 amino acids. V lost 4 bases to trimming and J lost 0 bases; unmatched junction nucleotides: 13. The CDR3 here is CASSPTGKATFSYNEQFF. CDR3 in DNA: TGCGCCAGCAGCCCGACAGGGAAAGCGACATTCTCCTACAATGAGCAGTTCTTC.

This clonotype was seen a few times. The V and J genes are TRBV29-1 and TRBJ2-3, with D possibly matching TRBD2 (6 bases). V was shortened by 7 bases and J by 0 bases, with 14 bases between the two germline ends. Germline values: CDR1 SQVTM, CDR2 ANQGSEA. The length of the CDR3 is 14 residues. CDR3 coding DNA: TGCAGCGCGGGGTTGGGGACTAGCACAGATACGCAGTATTTT. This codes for CSAGLGTSTDTQYF.